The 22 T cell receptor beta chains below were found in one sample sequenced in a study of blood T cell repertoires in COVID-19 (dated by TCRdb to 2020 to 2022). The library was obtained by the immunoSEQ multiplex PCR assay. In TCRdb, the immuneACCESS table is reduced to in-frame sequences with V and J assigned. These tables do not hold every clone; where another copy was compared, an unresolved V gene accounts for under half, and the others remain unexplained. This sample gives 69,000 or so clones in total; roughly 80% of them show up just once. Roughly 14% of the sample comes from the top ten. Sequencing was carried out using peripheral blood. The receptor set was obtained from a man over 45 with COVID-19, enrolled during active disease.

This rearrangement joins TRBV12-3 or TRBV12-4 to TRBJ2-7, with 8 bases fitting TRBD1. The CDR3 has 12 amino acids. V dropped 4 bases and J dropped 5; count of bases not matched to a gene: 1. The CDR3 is CASSSDRDEQYF. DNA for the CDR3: TGTGCCAGCAGTTCGGACAGGGACGAGCAGTACTTC.

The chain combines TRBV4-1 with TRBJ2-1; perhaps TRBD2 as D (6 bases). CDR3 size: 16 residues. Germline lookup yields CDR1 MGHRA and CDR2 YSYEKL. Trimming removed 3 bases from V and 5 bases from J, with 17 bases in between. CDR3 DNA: TGCGCCAGCAGCCACCTCGGTGGGGGGAGAGACAATGAGCAGTTCTTC. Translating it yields CASSHLGGGRDNEQFF.

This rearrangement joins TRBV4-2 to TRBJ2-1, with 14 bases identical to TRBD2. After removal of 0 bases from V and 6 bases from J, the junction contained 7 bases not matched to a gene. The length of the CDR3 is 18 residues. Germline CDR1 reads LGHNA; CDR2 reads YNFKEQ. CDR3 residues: CASSQEGTSGGKTNEQFF. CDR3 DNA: TGTGCCAGCAGCCAAGAGGGGACTAGCGGGGGCAAAACCAATGAGCAGTTCTTC.

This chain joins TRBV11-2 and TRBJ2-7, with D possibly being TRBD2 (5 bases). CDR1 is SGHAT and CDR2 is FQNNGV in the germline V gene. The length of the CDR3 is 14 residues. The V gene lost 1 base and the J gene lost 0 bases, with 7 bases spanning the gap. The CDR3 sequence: CASSLGGSSYEQYF. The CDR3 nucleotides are TGTGCCAGCAGCTTAGGTGGGAGCTCCTACGAGCAGTACTTC.

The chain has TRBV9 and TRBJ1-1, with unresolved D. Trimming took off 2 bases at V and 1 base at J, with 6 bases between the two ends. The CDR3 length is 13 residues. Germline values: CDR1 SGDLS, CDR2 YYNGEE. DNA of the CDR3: TGTGCCAGCAGCGTTCAGCGGAACACTGAAGCTTTCTTT. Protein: CASSVQRNTEAFF.

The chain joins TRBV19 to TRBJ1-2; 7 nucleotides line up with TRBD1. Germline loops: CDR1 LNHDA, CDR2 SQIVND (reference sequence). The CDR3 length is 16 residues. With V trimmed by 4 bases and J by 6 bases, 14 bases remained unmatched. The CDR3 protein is CASSSRGGGLSDGYTF. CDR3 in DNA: TGTGCCAGTAGTAGCCGAGGGGGCGGTCTTTCGGATGGCTACACCTTC.

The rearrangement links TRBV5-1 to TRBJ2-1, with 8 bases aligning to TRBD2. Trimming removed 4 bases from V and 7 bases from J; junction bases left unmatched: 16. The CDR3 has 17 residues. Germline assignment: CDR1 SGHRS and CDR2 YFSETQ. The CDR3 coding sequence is TGCGCCAGCAGCCCCGACCCCCTGGGGCGGGGGGAGAATGAGCAGTTCTTC. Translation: CASSPDPLGRGENEQFF.

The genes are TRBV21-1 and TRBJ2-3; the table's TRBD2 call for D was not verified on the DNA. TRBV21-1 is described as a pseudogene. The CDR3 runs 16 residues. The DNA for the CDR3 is TGTGCCAGCAGCAAAGGGTCTAGCGGGGTCACAGATACGCAGTATTTT. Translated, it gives CASSKGSSGVTDTQYF.

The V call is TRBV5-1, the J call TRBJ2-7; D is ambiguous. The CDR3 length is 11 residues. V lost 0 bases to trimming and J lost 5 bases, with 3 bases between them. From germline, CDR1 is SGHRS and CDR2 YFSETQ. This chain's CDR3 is CASSLDNEQYF. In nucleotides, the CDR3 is TGCGCCAGCAGCTTGGACAACGAGCAGTACTTC.

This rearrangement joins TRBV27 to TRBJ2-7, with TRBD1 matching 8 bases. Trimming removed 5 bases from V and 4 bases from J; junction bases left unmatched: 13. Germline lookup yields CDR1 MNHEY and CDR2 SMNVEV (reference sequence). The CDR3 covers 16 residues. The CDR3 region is CASSGYGQGITYEQYF. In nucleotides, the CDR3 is TGTGCCAGCAGTGGTTACGGACAGGGAATCACGTACGAGCAGTACTTC.

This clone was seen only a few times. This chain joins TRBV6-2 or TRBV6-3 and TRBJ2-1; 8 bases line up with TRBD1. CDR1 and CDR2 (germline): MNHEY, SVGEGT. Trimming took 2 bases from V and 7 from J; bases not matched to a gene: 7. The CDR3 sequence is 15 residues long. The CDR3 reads CASSYGQGWVNEQFF. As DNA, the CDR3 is TGTGCCAGCAGTTACGGACAGGGATGGGTAAATGAGCAGTTCTTC.

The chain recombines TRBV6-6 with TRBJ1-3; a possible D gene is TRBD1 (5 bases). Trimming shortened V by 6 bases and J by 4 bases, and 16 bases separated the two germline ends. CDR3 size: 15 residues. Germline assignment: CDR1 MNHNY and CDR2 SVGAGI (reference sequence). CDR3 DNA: TGTGCCAGCAGGGAGACAGCGGGGTTGGGAAACACCATATATTTT. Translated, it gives CASRETAGLGNTIYF.

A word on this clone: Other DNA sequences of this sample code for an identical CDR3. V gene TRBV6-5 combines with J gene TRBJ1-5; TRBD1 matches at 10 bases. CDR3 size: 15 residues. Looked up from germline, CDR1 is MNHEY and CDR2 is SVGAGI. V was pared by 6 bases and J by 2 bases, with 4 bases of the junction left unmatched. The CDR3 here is CASSSGQGGNQPQHF. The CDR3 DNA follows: TGTGCCAGCAGCTCCGGACAGGGGGGCAATCAGCCCCAGCATTTT.

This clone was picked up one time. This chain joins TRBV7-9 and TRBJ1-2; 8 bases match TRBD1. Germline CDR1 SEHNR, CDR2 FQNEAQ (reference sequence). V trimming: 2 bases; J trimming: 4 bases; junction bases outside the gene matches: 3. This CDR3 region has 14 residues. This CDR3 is CASSLTQGAYGYTF. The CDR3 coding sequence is TGTGCCAGCAGCTTAACTCAGGGGGCCTATGGCTACACCTTC.

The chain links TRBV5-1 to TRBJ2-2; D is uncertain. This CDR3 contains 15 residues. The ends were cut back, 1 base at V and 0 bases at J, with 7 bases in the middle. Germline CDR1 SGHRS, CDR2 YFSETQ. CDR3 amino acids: CASSLTDPNTGELFF. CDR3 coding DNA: TGCGCCAGCAGCTTGACAGACCCGAACACCGGGGAGCTGTTTTTT.

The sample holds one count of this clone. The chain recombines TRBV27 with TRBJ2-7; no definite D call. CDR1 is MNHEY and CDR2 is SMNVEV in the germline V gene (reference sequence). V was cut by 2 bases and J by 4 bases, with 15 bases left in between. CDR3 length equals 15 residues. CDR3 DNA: TGTGCCAGCAGTTTAGGGTCCAGGAACCGGTACGAGCAGTACTTC. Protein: CASSLGSRNRYEQYF.

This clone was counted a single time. CDR3 loop: CASSLGPEDEKLFF. Here the CDR3 DNA reads TGCGCCAGCAGCTTGGGACCGGAGGATGAAAAACTGTTTTTT. The chain is built from TRBV5-1 and TRBJ1-4; no reliable D call. The CDR3 covers 14 residues. Germline loops: CDR1 SGHRS, CDR2 YFSETQ. V gave up 0 bases and J gave up 6 bases, with 9 bases separating them.

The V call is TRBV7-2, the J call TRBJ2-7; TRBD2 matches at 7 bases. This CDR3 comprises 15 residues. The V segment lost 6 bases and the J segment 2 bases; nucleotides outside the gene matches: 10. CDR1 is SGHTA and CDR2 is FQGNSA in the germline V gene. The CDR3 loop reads CASSQVVGGPYEQYF. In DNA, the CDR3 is TGTGCCAGCAGTCAAGTGGTGGGAGGGCCCTACGAGCAGTACTTC.

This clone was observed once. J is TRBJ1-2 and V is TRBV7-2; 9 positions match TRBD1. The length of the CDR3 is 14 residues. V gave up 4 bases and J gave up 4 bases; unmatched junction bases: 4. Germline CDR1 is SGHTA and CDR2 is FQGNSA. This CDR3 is CASSSLTGGYGYTF. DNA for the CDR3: TGTGCCAGCAGCTCATTGACAGGGGGCTATGGCTACACCTTC.

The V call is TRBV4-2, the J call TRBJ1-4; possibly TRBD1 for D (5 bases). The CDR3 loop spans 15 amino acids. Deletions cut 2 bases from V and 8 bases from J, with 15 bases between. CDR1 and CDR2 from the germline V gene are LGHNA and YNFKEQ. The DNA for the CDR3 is TGTGCCAGCAGCCAACGGGCAGGGCTGGGGGAAAAACTGTTTTTT. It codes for CASSQRAGLGEKLFF.

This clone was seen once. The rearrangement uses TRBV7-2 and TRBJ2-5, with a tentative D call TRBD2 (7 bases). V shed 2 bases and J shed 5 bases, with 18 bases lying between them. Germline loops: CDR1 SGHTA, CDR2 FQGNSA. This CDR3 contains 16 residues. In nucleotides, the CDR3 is TGTGCCAGCAGCTTAAGTTCGGGGGGCGCGAGGGAGACCCAGTACTTC. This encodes CASSLSSGGARETQYF.

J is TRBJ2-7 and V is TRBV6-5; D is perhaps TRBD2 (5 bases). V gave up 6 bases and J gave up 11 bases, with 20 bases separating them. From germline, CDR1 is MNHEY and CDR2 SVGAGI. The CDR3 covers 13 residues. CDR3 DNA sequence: TGTGCCAGCAGCACCCTTGGACGGACTTGGGAGTACTTC. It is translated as CASSTLGRTWEYF.